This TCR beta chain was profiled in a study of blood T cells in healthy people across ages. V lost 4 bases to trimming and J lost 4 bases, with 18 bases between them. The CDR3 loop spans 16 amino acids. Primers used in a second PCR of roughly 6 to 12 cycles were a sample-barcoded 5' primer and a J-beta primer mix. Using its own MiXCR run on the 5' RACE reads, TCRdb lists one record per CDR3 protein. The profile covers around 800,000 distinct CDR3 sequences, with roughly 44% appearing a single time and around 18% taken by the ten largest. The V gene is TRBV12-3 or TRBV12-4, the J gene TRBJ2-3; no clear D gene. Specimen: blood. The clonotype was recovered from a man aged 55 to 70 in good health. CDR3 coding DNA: TGTGCCAGCAGTTCACTCTCAGGTCTCTTCGCAGATACGCAGTATTTT. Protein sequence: CASSSLSGLFADTQYF.